This is a list of T cell receptor beta chains from one sample in a study of regulatory T cells in long-lasting Graves disease. One entry per CDR3 protein, called by TCRdb with MiXCR from the multiplex PCR reads. The sample comprises about 560,000 distinct CDR3 sequences, about 16% of which are singletons, and 12% rests with the top ten. This sample also belongs to another study, concerning T cells in Graves' hyperthyroidism and ophthalmopathy.

The starting material was peripheral blood mononuclear cells (PBMCs), obtained at new diagnosis, from a patient treated with antithyroid drugs. The receptor source for this set is a young man with Graves disease. Both conserved end residues are part of each CDR3. The D gene is left open where the match is weak. Clone size is given for some rows only: seen once, a few or many times, or a class if the clone is expanded.

abundance,j_gene,v_gene,d_gene,CDR3aa,CDR3nt
many,TRBJ2-5,TRBV20-1,TRBD1,CSAGDRAENQYF,TGCAGTGCTGGCGACAGGGCAGAGAACCAGTACTTC
many,TRBJ2-7,TRBV7-8,-,CASSRLLGSVEQYF,TGTGCCAGCAGCCGCTTGCTCGGGTCGGTCGAGCAGTACTTC
few,TRBJ2-7,TRBV19,-,CASTPSGLNEQYF,TGTGCCAGTACCCCTTCGGGGCTGAACGAGCAGTACTTC
many,TRBJ2-1,TRBV11-2,TRBD2,CASSDRFGGSSYNEQFF,TGTGCCAGCAGCGATCGATTTGGCGGGAGCTCCTACAATGAGCAGTTCTTC
few,TRBJ1-1,TRBV6-1,-,CASSPGIVTEAFF,TGTGCCAGCTCTCCGGGGATCGTCACTGAAGCTTTCTTT
few,TRBJ2-2,TRBV12-3/TRBV12-4,-,CASSLNRGEGANTGELFF,TGTGCCAGCAGTTTAAATCGGGGTGAAGGGGCGAACACCGGGGAGCTGTTTTTT
many,TRBJ2-7,TRBV2,-,CASTQPQSGYEQYF,TGTGCCAGCACCCAGCCCCAGTCCGGCTACGAGCAGTACTTC
many,TRBJ1-2,TRBV30,TRBD1,CAWNPRGVYGYTF,TGTGCCTGGAACCCCAGGGGGGTCTATGGCTACACCTTC
-,TRBJ2-1,TRBV19,-,CASSTVWTYNEQFF,TGTGCCAGTAGTACCGTATGGACCTACAATGAGCAGTTCTTC
few,TRBJ2-2,TRBV18,-,CASSPNRHGGAGELFF,TGTGCCAGCTCACCAAACAGACACGGCGGGGCCGGGGAGCTGTTTTTT
many,TRBJ2-1,TRBV10-3,TRBD2,CAISESTGGAALYNEQFF,TGTGCCATCAGTGAGTCGACGGGGGGAGCCGCTCTTTACAATGAGCAGTTCTTC
many,TRBJ1-1,TRBV5-1,-,CASSLSPVRENTEAFF,TGCGCCAGCAGCTTGTCCCCCGTGCGGGAGAACACTGAAGCTTTCTTT
many,TRBJ2-7,TRBV20-1,TRBD2,CSAREPSGSRTYEQYF,TGCAGTGCTAGAGAGCCTAGCGGGAGTAGGACCTACGAGCAGTACTTC
few,TRBJ2-7,TRBV6-2/TRBV6-3,TRBD2,CASSTSGGLYEQYF,TGTGCCAGCAGTACTAGCGGGGGGCTCTACGAGCAGTACTTC
many,TRBJ1-1,TRBV20-1,-,CSARPRTEAFF,TGCAGTGCCCGACCCCGCACTGAAGCTTTCTTT
once,TRBJ1-2,TRBV6-1,-,CASRTTVDGIRGYTF,TGTGCCAGCAGAACTACAGTAGATGGAATTCGTGGCTACACCTTC
few,TRBJ2-1,TRBV5-5,-,CASSLYPDEQFF,TGTGCCAGCAGCCTATATCCGGATGAGCAGTTCTTC
many,TRBJ2-3,TRBV7-8,-,CASSLELGQGSTDTQYF,TGTGCCAGCAGCTTAGAGTTGGGACAAGGTTCCACAGATACGCAGTATTTT
-,TRBJ2-3,TRBV10-3,TRBD2,CAIRTSGRGDTDTQYF,TGTGCCATCAGAACTAGCGGGAGAGGGGACACAGATACGCAGTATTTT
few,TRBJ2-7,TRBV6-5,-,CASSYGRMYEQYF,TGTGCCAGCAGTTACGGGAGGATGTACGAGCAGTACTTC
many,TRBJ2-7,TRBV27,TRBD1,CAAGDRGLYEQYF,TGTGCCGCGGGGGACAGGGGACTCTACGAGCAGTACTTC
-,TRBJ2-1,TRBV12-3/TRBV12-4,TRBD2,CASSFGTSGYYNEQFF,TGTGCCAGCAGTTTCGGGACTAGCGGTTACTACAATGAGCAGTTCTTC
many,TRBJ1-2,TRBV30,TRBD1,CAWSVAGGFYGYTF,TGTGCCTGGAGTGTAGCAGGGGGCTTCTATGGCTACACCTTC
many,TRBJ2-3,TRBV11-2,TRBD2,CASSLTGREEYTDTQYF,TGTGCCAGCAGCTTAACCGGACGGGAGGAGTACACAGATACGCAGTATTTT
many,TRBJ2-1,TRBV20-1,TRBD2,CSARAGLAGGNEQFF,TGCAGTGCCAGGGCAGGGCTAGCGGGAGGGAATGAGCAGTTCTTC
many,TRBJ2-2,TRBV13,TRBD2,CASSFPSGTTGELFF,TGTGCCAGCAGCTTCCCTAGCGGGACCACCGGGGAGCTGTTTTTT
-,TRBJ2-1,TRBV19,TRBD1,CASSIGQGVWWEPSYNEQFF,TGTGCCAGTAGTATAGGACAGGGGGTATGGTGGGAGCCTTCCTACAATGAGCAGTTCTTC
few,TRBJ1-1,TRBV29-1,-,CSVEPDLNTEAFF,TGCAGCGTTGAGCCAGACTTGAACACTGAAGCTTTCTTT
many,TRBJ2-5,TRBV5-6,-,CASSSSMTVKKTQYF,TGTGCCAGCAGCTCCAGTATGACAGTGAAGAAGACCCAGTACTTC
many,TRBJ1-2,TRBV3-1,TRBD1,CASSQGGQGARGYTF,TGTGCCAGCAGCCAGGGGGGACAGGGGGCACGAGGCTACACCTTC
few,TRBJ2-2,TRBV29-1,TRBD2,CSVFGLAGGRTGELFF,TGCAGCGTCTTCGGACTAGCGGGAGGCCGCACCGGGGAGCTGTTTTTT
-,TRBJ1-1,TRBV7-2,-,CASSLARDNRLNTEAFF,TGTGCCAGCAGCTTAGCGCGGGACAACCGTTTGAACACTGAAGCTTTCTTT
few,TRBJ2-2,TRBV7-9,-,CASSPRSLAGRIGELFF,TGTGCCAGCAGCCCCCGATCCTTGGCGGGACGGATCGGGGAGCTGTTTTTT